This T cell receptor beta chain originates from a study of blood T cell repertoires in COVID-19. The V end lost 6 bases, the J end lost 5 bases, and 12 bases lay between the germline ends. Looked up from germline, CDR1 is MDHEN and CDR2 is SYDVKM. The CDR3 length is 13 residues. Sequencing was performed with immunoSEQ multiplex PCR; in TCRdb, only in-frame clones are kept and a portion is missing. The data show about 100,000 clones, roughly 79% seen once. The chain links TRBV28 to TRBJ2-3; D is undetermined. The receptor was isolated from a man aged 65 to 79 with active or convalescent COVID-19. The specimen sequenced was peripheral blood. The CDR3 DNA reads TGTGCCAGCAGCGCCGCGGCGTTAGATACGCAGTATTTT. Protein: CASSAAALDTQYF.